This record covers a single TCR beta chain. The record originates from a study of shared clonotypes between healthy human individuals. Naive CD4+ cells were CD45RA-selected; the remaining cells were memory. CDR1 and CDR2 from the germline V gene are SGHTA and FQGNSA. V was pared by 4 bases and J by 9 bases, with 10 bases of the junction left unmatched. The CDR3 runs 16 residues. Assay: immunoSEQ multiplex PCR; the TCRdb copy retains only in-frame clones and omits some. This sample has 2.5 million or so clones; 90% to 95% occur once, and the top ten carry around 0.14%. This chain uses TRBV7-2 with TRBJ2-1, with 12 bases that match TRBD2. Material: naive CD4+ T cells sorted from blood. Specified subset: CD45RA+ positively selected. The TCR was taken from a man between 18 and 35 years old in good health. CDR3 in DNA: TGTGCCAGCAGCTCCCCCCTAGCGGGGGGGCCCGGTGAGCAGTTCTTC. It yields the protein CASSSPLAGGPGEQFF. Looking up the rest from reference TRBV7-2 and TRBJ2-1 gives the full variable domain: GAGVSQSPSNKVTEKGKDVELRCDPISGHTALYWYRQSLGQGLEFLIYFQGNSAPDKSGLPSDRFSAERTGGSVSTLTIQRTQQEDSAVYLCASSSPLAGGPGEQFFGPGTRLTVL.